This T cell receptor (beta chain) is from a study of T cell responses to AZD1222 COVID-19 vaccine. Study-level findings and limits: No repertoire was sampled before or during the peak T cell response, only after it.

Regarding this clone: The antigen is not known.

Trimming pared 2 bases from V and 0 bases from J, leaving 13 bases between. Germline V CDR1 and CDR2: GTSNPN, SVGIG (reference sequence). This CDR3 is 15 amino acids long. Assay used: immunoSEQ multiplex PCR; TCRdb lists only in-frame clones, some missing. Seen here are 110,000 to 150,000 clones, approximately 93% observed once, and the top ten hold 0.85% to 0.95%. This sequence joins TRBV30 and TRBJ1-1; D unclear. This material consisted of peripheral blood, taken on day 0 of MenACWY control vaccination. This receptor was identified in an adult in good health. The CDR3 coding sequence is TGTGCCTGGAGTAGATTGGGCAGGCTGAACACTGAAGCTTTCTTT. Protein sequence: CAWSRLGRLNTEAFF.